The 32 T cell receptor beta chains presented below share a single source sample, sequenced in a study of T cells in women clearing cervical HPV infection. Libraries were prepared by immunoSEQ multiplex PCR; TCRdb keeps only in-frame clonotypes and omits some of them. Its table records roughly 47,000 clones. Sequencing was carried out using blood buffy coat. The receptors were gathered from a woman between 18 and 69 years old with a cervical HPV16 infection that either progressed to CIN3+ or cleared (not recorded which).

In the case of this clone: With the read ending 3 residues before the CDR3 end, the germline J gene is used to fill in that end. V and J are TRBV7-3 and TRBJ2-3, with TRBD1 matching over 9 bases. The CDR3 contains 15 residues. The V gene's germline CDR1 is SGHTA and CDR2 FQGTGA. Trimming took 6 bases from V and 3 from J; bases not matched to a gene: 7. The CDR3 loop is CASRPTGGLTDTQYF. The sequenced part of the CDR3 DNA is TGTGCCAGCAGACCGACAGGGGGACTAACAGATACG.

In regard to this clone: Read data end 3 residues before the CDR3 end; the end is taken from the germline J gene. The chain links TRBV5-1 to TRBJ1-5; 7 bases agree with TRBD1. Unmatched junction bases numbered 4, after V lost 4 bases and J lost 0 bases. CDR1 and CDR2 from the germline V gene are SGHRS and YFSETQ. The CDR3 is 15 amino acids. The CDR3 bases that were read are TGCGCCAGCAGCCCGGGACAGCTTAGCAATCAGCCC. Its protein product is CASSPGQLSNQP. The CDR3 reads in full as CASSPGQLSNQPQHF. Full variable domain (rest looked up from reference TRBV5-1 and TRBJ1-5): KAGVTQTPRYLIKTRGQQVTLSCSPISGHRSVSWYQQTPGQGLQFLFEYFSETQRNKGNFPGRFSGRQFSNSRSEMNVSTLELGDSALYLCASSPGQLSNQPQHFGDGTRLSIL.

In the case of this clone: The read halts 3 residues ahead of the CDR3 end, with the missing end drawn from the germline J gene. V gene TRBV18 combines with J gene TRBJ2-1; D call uncertain. The V gene lost 4 bases and the J gene lost 8 bases, with 6 bases spanning the gap. CDR1 is KGHSH and CDR2 is LQKENI in the germline V gene. This CDR3 has 11 amino acids. CDR3 bases read: TGTGCCAGCTCACAGGCATATGAG. Translated: CASSQAYE. The whole CDR3 sequence reads CASSQAYEQFF.

On this clone itself: Read sequence stops 3 residues before the CDR3 end, and the germline J gene provides the missing end. The rearrangement links TRBV20-1 to TRBJ2-2, with TRBD1 matching over 12 bases. The germline CDR1 and CDR2 sequences are DFQATT and SNEGSKA (reference sequence). The trim removed 6 bases at V and 1 base at J, leaving 9 bases unmatched. The CDR3 consists of 17 residues. The covered CDR3 bases are TGCAGTGCCACCCCGGGACAGGGGGCATTGAACACCGGGGAG. As protein: CSATPGQGALNTGE. The complete CDR3 sequence is CSATPGQGALNTGELFF.

To note about this clone: The observed sequence ends 3 residues before the CDR3 terminus, with the missing tail filled in from the germline J gene. This chain uses TRBV30 with TRBJ1-3; D not certain. V was cut by 2 bases and J by 0 bases, with 11 bases left in between. Germline CDR1 reads GTSNPN; CDR2 reads SVGIG (reference sequence). This CDR3 is built from 15 residues. CDR3 sequence: CAWSRNRYSGNTIYF. The part of the CDR3 DNA that was read is TGTGCCTGGAGTAGGAACAGATACTCTGGAAACACC.

Details on this clone: The CDR3 end is not reached by the read, which stops 3 residues before it; the germline J gene fills it in. The chain joins TRBV20-1 to TRBJ2-7; 11 bases map to TRBD2. Germline V CDR1 and CDR2: DFQATT, SNEGSKA (reference sequence). The CDR3 contains 15 residues. V shed 2 bases and J 4 bases; nucleotides not matched to a gene: 7. Here the CDR3 reads CSARSGTSGRYEQYF. Partial CDR3 DNA: TGCAGTGCTAGATCCGGTACTAGCGGGAGATACGAG.

Concerning this clone: The CDR3 goes on 3 residues after the read ends, and that part is filled in from the germline J gene. The V call is TRBV19, the J call TRBJ2-2, with D tentatively TRBD1 (5 bases). The CDR3 runs to 15 residues. CDR1 and CDR2 (germline): LNHDA, SQIVND (reference sequence). CDR3: CASSPFHSGANVLFF. CDR3 DNA, as far as it was read: TGTGCCAGTAGCCCCTTTCATTCTGGGGCCAACGTG.

Concerning this clone: The sequenced fragment ends 3 residues before the CDR3 boundary, so the rest is inferred from the germline J gene. The chain combines TRBV7-2 with TRBJ2-7, with D perhaps matching TRBD1 (5 bases). Trimming pared 2 bases from V and 4 bases from J, leaving 9 bases between. Germline V gene lookup returns CDR1 SGHTA and CDR2 FQGNSA. The CDR3 extends over 13 amino acids. CDR3 residues: CASSLSTGYEQYF. The sequenced CDR3 bases are TGTGCCAGCAGCTTAAGTACAGGATACGAG.

With respect to this clone: Read sequence stops 3 residues before the CDR3 end, and the germline J gene provides the missing end. The chain joins TRBV6-1 to TRBJ1-1, with 7 nucleotides matching TRBD1. The V gene's germline CDR1 is MNHNS and CDR2 SASEGT. J gave up 5 bases and V 7 bases, and 19 bases lay outside the gene matches. The CDR3 has 17 amino acids. CDR3 sequence reads: CASTQAQTGVASTEAFF. Partial CDR3 DNA: TGTGCCAGCACTCAAGCCCAAACAGGGGTGGCCTCTACTGAA.

As for this clone: Sequencing ends 3 residues short of the CDR3 end; the germline J gene provides the rest. The V call is TRBV29-1, the J call TRBJ1-4; D gene unclear. The CDR3 contains 11 residues. Trimming pared 7 bases from V and 0 bases from J, leaving 3 bases between. The germline V gene has CDR1 SQVTM and CDR2 ANQGSEA. The sequenced part of the CDR3 DNA is TGCAGCGCGTCAACTAATGAAAAA. It specifies CSASTNEK. The full CDR3 reads CSASTNEKLFF.

Notes on this clone: The CDR3 end is not reached by the read, which stops 3 residues before it; the germline J gene fills it in. This chain uses TRBV29-1 with TRBJ1-2; weak D call: TRBD1 (5 bases). The CDR3 contains 10 residues. Germline CDR1 is SQVTM and CDR2 is ANQGSEA. The V end lost 7 bases, the J end lost 6 bases, and 9 bases lay between the germline ends. The DNA read from the CDR3 is TGCAGCGGGAGACAGAATGGC. This gives the protein CSGRQNG. The whole CDR3 sequence is CSGRQNGYTF.

Turning to this clone: The read ends 3 residues shy of where the CDR3 ends; the end is completed using the germline J gene. J is TRBJ2-3 and V is TRBV7-3; tentative D call: TRBD2 (7 bases). Deletions cut 4 bases from V and 8 bases from J, with 22 bases between. Germline loops: CDR1 SGHTA, CDR2 FQGTGA. The CDR3 extends over 16 amino acids. CDR3 DNA, as far as it was read: TGTGCCAGCAGCTCTGGGGGGGGAGGGGGGATCGGTACG. Amino acid sequence: CASSSGGGGGIGT. The CDR3 reads in full as CASSSGGGGGIGTQYF.

With regard to this clone: The read finishes 3 residues shy of the CDR3 end, and the germline J gene is used to complete it. The chain links TRBV30 to TRBJ1-1; D remains unclear. Trimming took off 5 bases at V and 1 base at J, with 5 bases between the two ends. Germline assignment: CDR1 GTSNPN and CDR2 SVGIG (reference sequence). The CDR3 has 11 amino acids. The CDR3 bases that were read are TGTGCCTGGGCAGAGAACACTGAA. It yields the protein CAWAENTE. The full CDR3 reads CAWAENTEAFF. The complete variable domain, with remaining parts taken from reference TRBV30 and TRBJ1-1, reads SQTIHQWPATLVQPVGSPLSLECTVEGTSNPNLYWYRQAAGRGLQLLFYSVGIGQISSEVPQNLSASRPQDRQFILSSKKLLLSDSGFYLCAWAENTEAFFGQGTRLTVV.

Notes on this clone: The sequenced fragment ends 3 residues before the CDR3 boundary, so the rest is inferred from the germline J gene. V usage is TRBV10-1 and J usage is TRBJ2-7; tentatively, D is TRBD1 (5 bases). There are 13 residues in the CDR3. The germline V gene encodes CDR1 WNHNN and CDR2 SYGVQD (reference sequence). Between the trimmed V and J ends, which lost 9 bases and 2 bases, there was a span of 14 bases. The chain's CDR3 is CARRVRETYEQYF. The CDR3 bases that were read are TGCGCCAGACGAGTCAGGGAAACCTACGAG.

Of note for this clone: The read ends 3 residues before the CDR3 terminus; that terminus is restored from the germline J gene. This chain links TRBV30 with TRBJ2-7; possibly TRBD1 for D (5 bases). The germline V gene has CDR1 GTSNPN and CDR2 SVGIG (reference sequence). The CDR3 loop spans 12 amino acids. The V and J ends lost 2 bases and 3 bases respectively, with 8 bases between them. The CDR3: CAWSSDSYEQYF. Incomplete CDR3 DNA: TGTGCCTGGAGTAGCGACAGCTACGAG.

CDR3 in amino acids: CASSGSGRTDTQYF. Incomplete CDR3 DNA: TGTGCCAGCAGCGGTAGCGGGAGGACAGATACG. The chain couples TRBV7-3 to TRBJ2-3, with 10 bases lining up with TRBD2. Read coverage stops 3 residues before the CDR3 terminus; the germline J gene supplies the remainder. Germline V gives CDR1 SGHTA, CDR2 FQGTGA. V lost 5 bases and J lost 3; bases outside the gene matches: 2. The CDR3 spans 14 residues.

As to this clone: The missing CDR3 end, 3 residues past where the read stops, is filled in from the germline J gene. The chain combines TRBV13 with TRBJ2-5, with 9 bases fitting TRBD2. Per germline, CDR1 PRHDT and CDR2 FYEKMQ (reference sequence). V lost 5 bases to trimming and J lost 4 bases; unmatched junction nucleotides: 11. CDR3 length equals 16 residues. The CDR3: CASSPTGYSGGETQYF. Incomplete CDR3 DNA: TGTGCCAGCAGCCCTACCGGATATAGCGGGGGAGAGACC.

In the case of this clone: The DNA ends 3 residues before the CDR3 does, and the rest of the CDR3 is filled in from the germline J gene. This sequence joins TRBV7-3 and TRBJ2-7; 8 nucleotides match TRBD2. CDR3 size: 12 residues. Germline V gene sequence: CDR1 SGHTA, CDR2 FQGTGA. V gave up 2 bases and J gave up 6 bases; unmatched junction bases: 0. CDR3 protein: CASSLAGGEQYF. CDR3 DNA, as far as it was read: TGTGCCAGCAGCTTAGCGGGGGGCGAG.

Concerning this clone itself: The CDR3 end falls 3 residues outside the read, so it is completed with the germline J gene. The genes are TRBV5-5 and TRBJ2-7; no definite D call. The CDR3 consists of 13 residues. The germline V gene encodes CDR1 SGHKS and CDR2 YYEKEE (reference sequence). V gave up 0 bases and J gave up 2 bases, with 6 bases separating them. The part of the CDR3 DNA that was read is TGTGCCAGCAGCTTGGACACCACCTACGAG. This sequence encodes CASSLDTTYE. From start to end, the CDR3 is CASSLDTTYEQYF.

Note on this clone: The DNA ends 3 residues before the CDR3 does, and the rest of the CDR3 is filled in from the germline J gene. This chain uses TRBV7-3 with TRBJ2-2, with TRBD1 matching over 9 bases. This CDR3 is built from 14 residues. Germline CDR1 and CDR2: SGHTA and FQGTGA. The CDR3 loop reads CASSAQGAGSPLFF. The sequenced part of the CDR3 DNA is TGTGCCAGCAGCGCACAGGGGGCAGGGTCACCG.

As to this clone: Coverage ceases 3 residues before the CDR3 finishes, and the germline J gene fills in the end. This rearrangement joins TRBV19 to TRBJ1-5, with 8 nucleotides matching TRBD1. Per the germline V gene, CDR1 is LNHDA and CDR2 is SQIVND (reference sequence). CDR3 length: 13 residues. J gave up 6 bases and V 7 bases, and 5 bases lay outside the gene matches. The chain's CDR3 is CASMGTGVQPQHF. CDR3 DNA, as far as it was read: TGTGCCAGTATGGGGACAGGAGTTCAGCCC.

On this clone: The germline gene is not matched at one end of the junction; a read error may be the cause. Incomplete CDR3 DNA: TGTGCTAGCAGCTTAGCATGGGCCCAAGAGACC. Translated: CASSLAWAQET. The entire CDR3 protein is CASSLAWAQETQYF. V and J are TRBV7-7 and TRBJ2-5; no reliable D call. The read gets to within 3 residues of the CDR3 end, and the germline J gene fills in the rest. The CDR3 consists of 14 residues. CDR1 SSHAT and CDR2 FNYEAQ come from the germline V gene (reference sequence).

Turning to this clone: The CDR3 is cut off 3 residues early in the read; its end comes from the germline J gene. The V and J genes are TRBV30 and TRBJ1-4; no reliable D call. V dropped 2 bases and J dropped 0 bases, with 13 bases sitting between them. This CDR3 is built from 16 residues. Germline CDR1 and CDR2: GTSNPN and SVGIG (reference sequence). CDR3 in amino acids: CAWSYVSPATNEKLFF. Partial CDR3 DNA: TGTGCCTGGAGTTACGTATCCCCGGCAACTAATGAAAAA.

In the case of this clone: The CDR3 end lies 3 residues beyond the end of the read and is filled in from the germline J gene. The chain couples TRBV2 to TRBJ1-2; D gene unclear. Trimming shortened V by 4 bases and J by 6 bases, and 15 bases separated the two germline ends. From germline, CDR1 is SNHLY and CDR2 FYNNEI. The CDR3 totals 14 residues. This CDR3 reads CASSVLDKSDGYTF. CDR3 bases read: TGTGCCAGCAGTGTTCTTGACAAGTCGGATGGC.

Concerning this clone itself: The read ends 3 residues early relative to the CDR3; the germline J gene fills the gap. The sample carries other DNA sequences with the same CDR3. The chain carries TRBV5-1 and TRBJ2-2; the match to TRBD2 covers 12 bases. This CDR3 has 18 residues. The V gene's germline CDR1 is SGHRS and CDR2 YFSETQ. The ends lost 0 bases at V and 5 bases at J; junction bases unmatched: 8. The DNA read from the CDR3 is TGCGCCAGCAGCTTGGGACTAGCGGGGGACCTGGGAACCGGGGAG. Its translation: CASSLGLAGDLGTGE. The entire CDR3 sequence reads CASSLGLAGDLGTGELFF.

Details on this clone: The read is 3 residues too short to cover the CDR3 end, so that end is filled in from the germline J gene. The chain joins TRBV19 to TRBJ2-7; 9 bases are a match to TRBD1. Losses at the gene ends were 5 bases for V and 4 bases for J; bases not matched to a gene: 6. The CDR3 runs 14 residues. The germline V gene encodes CDR1 LNHDA and CDR2 SQIVND (reference sequence). The CDR3 here is CASSPQGARYEQYF. The CDR3 bases that were read are TGTGCCAGTAGTCCACAGGGGGCGCGGTACGAG. Drawing the rest from reference TRBV19 and TRBJ2-7, the complete variable domain is DGGITQSPKYLFRKEGQNVTLSCEQNLNHDAMYWYRQDPGQGLRLIYYSQIVNDFQKGDIAEGYSVSREKKESFPLTVTSAQKNPTAFYLCASSPQGARYEQYFGPGTRLTVT.

A word on this clone: At one of its ends the junction is not consistent with the germline gene, which may arise from a read error. The read ends 3 residues before the CDR3 terminus; that terminus is restored from the germline J gene. V usage is TRBV7-6 and J usage is TRBJ2-3; no clear D. In germline, CDR1 is SGHVS, CDR2 FNYEAQ. The CDR3 length is 15 residues. The sequenced part of the CDR3 DNA is TGTGCCAGCAGCTTAGCGCCGATAGCTTCAGAGACG. Translated: CASSLAPIASET. The entire CDR3 sequence reads CASSLAPIASETQYF.

Incomplete CDR3 DNA: TGCAGTGCCAGAAAAGGGGAAGAGACG. Translated: CSARKGEET. The whole CDR3 sequence reads CSARKGEETQYF. This chain uses TRBV20-1 with TRBJ2-3; a weak D match, TRBD1 (5 bases). The read stops 3 residues short of the end of the CDR3; the missing end is completed from the germline J gene. Germline V gives CDR1 DFQATT, CDR2 SNEGSKA (reference sequence). This CDR3 has 12 amino acids.

On this clone: The sequenced fragment ends 3 residues before the CDR3 boundary, so the rest is inferred from the germline J gene. The gene calls are TRBV20-1 and TRBJ2-7; TRBD2 matches at 7 bases. Per germline, CDR1 DFQATT and CDR2 SNEGSKA (reference sequence). Germline trimming cut 5 bases from V and 6 bases from J; bases unmatched to any gene: 10. CDR3 length: 13 amino acids. Here the CDR3 reads CSAPTSVSPEQYF. CDR3 bases read: TGCAGTGCTCCAACTAGCGTTTCCCCCGAG.

Notes on this clone: The read finishes 3 residues shy of the CDR3 end, and the germline J gene is used to complete it. This chain links TRBV18 with TRBJ2-7, with D unresolved. The CDR3 loop spans 12 amino acids. CDR1 is KGHSH and CDR2 is LQKENI in the germline V gene. V was clipped by 4 bases and J by 0 bases, with 4 bases between them. CDR3 sequence reads: CASSRSSYEQYF. CDR3 bases read: TGTGCCAGCTCACGTAGCTCCTACGAG.

As regards this clone: The read falls 3 residues short of the CDR3 end, and the missing part is taken from the germline J gene. This sequence joins TRBV5-4 and TRBJ2-3; D possibly corresponds to TRBD1 (7 bases). CDR3 length: 15 amino acids. CDR1 SGHNT and CDR2 YYREEE come from the germline V gene (reference sequence). The CDR3: CASSRGGGLNQPQYF. The DNA read from the CDR3 is TGTGCCAGCAGCCGTGGAGGGGGCCTCAATCAGCCG.

The CDR3 reads CATRDSLSYEQYF. The sequenced part of the CDR3 DNA is TGTGCCACACGGGACAGCCTCTCCTACGAG. The chain recombines TRBV6-2 or TRBV6-3 with TRBJ2-7, with 7 bases matching TRBD1. Read data end 3 residues before the CDR3 end; the end is taken from the germline J gene. The CDR3 runs to 13 residues. Trimming removed 10 bases from V and 0 bases from J; junction bases left unmatched: 6. The V gene's germline CDR1 is MNHEY and CDR2 SVGEGT.